This paragraph covers one TCR beta chain sequence. This sample is drawn from a study of blood T cell repertoires in COVID-19. Across the whole study: PBMCs, B-cell-depleted T cells, or T cells provided the cDNA or gDNA that made up the material.

CDR3 size: 16 residues. Unmatched junction bases numbered 4, after V lost 0 bases and J lost 2 bases. Germline V gene lookup returns CDR1 SGHRS and CDR2 YFSETQ. Study processing details: Researchers report that nucleated cell counts were estimated from reference gene primer amplification. Libraries were prepared by immunoSEQ multiplex PCR; TCRdb keeps only in-frame clonotypes and omits some of them. The DNA was the basis for D and trimming; V, J and clone size are from that table. The sample includes approximately 52,000 clones, about 91% of them seen just once. The source is a man between 45 and 60 years old with acute or convalescent COVID-19. Specimen: peripheral blood. The chain couples TRBV5-1 to TRBJ2-7; 11 nucleotides match TRBD1. This CDR3 is CASSLGRDRGAYEQYF. CDR3 nucleotide sequence: TGCGCCAGCAGCTTGGGTCGGGACAGGGGGGCCTACGAGCAGTACTTC.